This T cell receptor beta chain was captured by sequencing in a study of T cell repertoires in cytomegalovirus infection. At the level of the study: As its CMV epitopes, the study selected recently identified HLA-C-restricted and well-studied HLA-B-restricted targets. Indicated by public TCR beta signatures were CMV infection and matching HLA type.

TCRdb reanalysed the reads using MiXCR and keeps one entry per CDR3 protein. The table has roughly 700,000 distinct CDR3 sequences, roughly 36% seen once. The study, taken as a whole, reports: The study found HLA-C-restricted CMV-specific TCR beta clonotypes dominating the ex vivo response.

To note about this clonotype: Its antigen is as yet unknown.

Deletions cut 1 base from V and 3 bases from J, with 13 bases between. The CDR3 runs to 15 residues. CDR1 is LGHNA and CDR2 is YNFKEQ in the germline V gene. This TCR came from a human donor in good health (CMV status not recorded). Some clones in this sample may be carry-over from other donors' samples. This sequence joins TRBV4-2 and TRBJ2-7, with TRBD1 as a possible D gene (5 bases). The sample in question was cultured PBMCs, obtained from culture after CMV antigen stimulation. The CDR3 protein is CASSQVAQGGYEQYF. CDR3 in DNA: TGTGCCAGCAGCCAAGTGGCGCAGGGCGGCTACGAGCAGTACTTC.